This T cell receptor beta chain originates from a study of blood T cell repertoires in COVID-19. Study summary: Some COVID-19 samples were acute and others convalescent; all came from the United States, Italy and Spain. Nucleic acid was either cDNA or gDNA, and it came from T cells, B-cell-depleted T cells, or PBMCs.

Looked up from germline, CDR1 is SGDLS and CDR2 is YYNGEE. With V trimmed by 4 bases and J by 4 bases, 9 bases remained unmatched. This CDR3 is 17 amino acids long. As originally analysed: Amplification with reference gene primers provided the estimates of nucleated cell counts. Measured with immunoSEQ multiplex PCR; TCRdb has only the in-frame clones, and not every one. The V and J calls and the clone size are those of that table, but D and trimming were determined from the DNA. The sample includes over 25,000 clones, about nine tenths of them seen just once. The material sequenced was peripheral blood. The chain has TRBV9 and TRBJ2-1; TRBD2 matches 12 bases. This receptor was identified in a human donor in a cohort sampled during active COVID-19. The donor label of this sample is uncertain. CDR3: CASSYSLAGGIYNEQFF. CDR3 in DNA: TGTGCCAGCAGCTATTCCCTAGCGGGGGGGATATACAATGAGCAGTTCTTC.